This TCR beta chain came from a study of CXCR3-negative and CXCR3-positive naive CD8 T cells (dated by TCRdb to about 2019). In the study overall: In total, about 130 million TRB reads were obtained, or roughly 1.5 +/- 0.3 million reads per library. TRBV-TRBJ cluster analysis included naive subsets from several donors and memory cells from 3 donors. Diversity and physicochemical repertoire analyses were performed on around 10 donors pooled from two independent experiments.

The instrument was a NextSeq 550. The Human TCR Profiling Kit (MiLaboratory) was used to make UMI-labeled 5' RACE TRB cDNA libraries. The full amount of extracted RNA was used for cDNA synthesis, and the full amount of resulting cDNA was used for PCR amplification. Libraries were prepared in parallel with an identical number of PCR cycles. The published analysis was carried out like this. With a requirement of at least two reads per UMI, MIGEC and MiXCR extracted about 57,000 +/- 9,900 unique UMI-labeled TRB cDNA molecules per library. On average, each library contained approximately 40,000 +/- 10,000 functional in-frame TRB CDR3 nucleotide clonotypes without stop codons. After each sample was downsampled to 5000 UMI-labeled TRB molecules, VDJtools was used to calculate diversity metrics such as normalized Shannon-Wiener and Chao1. VDJtools computed clonotype-size-weighted physicochemical properties of the central five CDR3 residues: interaction energy, strength, volume and Kidera factor 4. TCRdb reprocessed the reads, and each CDR3 protein sequence is entered once, without DNA. TCRdb's processing, not the authors', yielded these V and J calls. Per the sample table, the count is about 150,000 distinct CDR3 sequences. The top ten hold approximately 0.5% of the sample.

Worth noting for this clonotype: Its specific antigen is unknown.

The paper's findings and limits, for the study overall: Because surface CD5, which has been linked to self-reactivity in mice, was comparable between naive subsets, TCR interaction strength was also inferred from TRB CDR3 physicochemical properties. Both naive subsets had comparably high repertoire diversity, while memory CD8+ T cells had much lower repertoire diversity. Freshly isolated PBMCs were used for most assays because CXCR3 expression went down partially after cryopreservation. TRB CDR3s from CXCR3-positive naive cells showed higher hydrophobicity (lower Kidera factor 4), lower energy, and higher strength and volume indices than CXCR3-negative naive cells. TRBV-TRBJ usage was similar between naive CXCR3-negative and CXCR3-positive cells from the same donor, while memory cells showed distinct patterns.

For every CD8+ T cell subset, under 350,000 cells were flow-sorted straight into RLT lysis buffer, and each subset was sorted in triplicate. To exclude memory contaminants, naive CD8+ T cells were stringently defined as CD45RO-CCR7+CD27+CD95-. Standard density gradient centrifugation was used to isolate peripheral blood mononuclear cells from buffy coats. A FACSAria III was used to flow-sort naive CD8+ T cells into CXCR3-negative and CXCR3-positive populations. An RNeasy Mini Kit was used to extract total RNA from the sorted cells. Reading from cysteine to phenylalanine, the CDR3 counts 13 amino acids. The DNA is unrecorded. Reading the germline V gene gives CDR1 SQVTM and CDR2 ANQGSEA.

The chain links TRBV29-1 with TRBJ1-5. Sequenced sample: naive CXCR3+ CD8+ T cells from blood. The cell subset or site label, as the study defines it: CD45RO-CCR7+CD27+CD95- naive CD8+ T cells expressing CXCR3 (TNR3+). The clonotype comes from a human donor in good health. Some clones in this sample may be carry-over from other donors' samples. The CDR3 sequence is CSVRGSSNQPQHF.